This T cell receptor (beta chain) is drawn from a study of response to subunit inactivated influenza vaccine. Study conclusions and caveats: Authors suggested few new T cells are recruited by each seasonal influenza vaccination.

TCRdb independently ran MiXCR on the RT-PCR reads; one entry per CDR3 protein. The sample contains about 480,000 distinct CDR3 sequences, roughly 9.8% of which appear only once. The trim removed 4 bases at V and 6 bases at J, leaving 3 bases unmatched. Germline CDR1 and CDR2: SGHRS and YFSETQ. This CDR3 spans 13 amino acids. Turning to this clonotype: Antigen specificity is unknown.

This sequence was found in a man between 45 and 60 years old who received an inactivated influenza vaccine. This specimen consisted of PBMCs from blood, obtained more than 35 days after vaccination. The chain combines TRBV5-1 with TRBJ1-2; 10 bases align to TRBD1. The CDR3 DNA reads TGCGCCAGCAGCAAGGGACAGGGGAATGGCTACACCTTC. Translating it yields CASSKGQGNGYTF.